This T cell receptor beta chain was observed in a study of tumor and adjacent non-tumor tissue in lung cancer. Points from the study as a whole: Normal lung showed higher cumulative top 100 clone frequency than tumor.

Germline CDR1 reads MGHRA; CDR2 reads YSYEKL. Trimming pared 2 bases from V and 0 bases from J, leaving 13 bases between. The CDR3 is 16 residues long. This clonotype was observed many times. Its antigen is not identified. The library came from three nested PCR rounds adapted from ARM-PCR protocols. TCRdb called the multiplex PCR reads again in MiXCR, with one record for every CDR3 protein. The sample yields tens of thousands of distinct CDR3 sequences, 76% seen once. RNA was extracted from bulk tissue without any cell sorting. Distant lung tissue was collected more than 3 cm away from the tumor edge. The rearrangement uses TRBV4-1 and TRBJ2-5; possible D gene TRBD1, 5 bases. Sequenced input: distant non-tumor lung tissue. The TCR comes from a man aged 70 or older with non-small cell lung cancer. The CDR3 DNA is TGCGCCAGCAGCCAAACAAACCAGGGCTACCAAGAGACCCAGTACTTC. This translates into CASSQTNQGYQETQYF.